This TCR beta chain was profiled in a study of cytomegalovirus exposure and HLA in healthy donors. Across the whole study: Earlier sequencing of 150 million to 200 million T cells yielded 100 million to 140 million unique TCR beta sequences.

Study-level points and caveats: Per a later analysis, HLA-associated TCR beta chains showed more clonal expansion than other, equally common TCR beta chains. Some public TCRs appeared in many individuals, while most sequences were rare. In an earlier analysis, about 90% or about 30%: the productive usage of most TCR beta V segments.

With regard to this clone: Its specificity is unknown.

PCR was performed using 60 Vbeta and 13 Jbeta primers. TCRdb's copy holds only in-frame clones and misses some; the assay was immunoSEQ multiplex PCR. The sample records under 250,000 clones, over 80% being singletons. The CDR3 covers 15 residues. V shed 5 bases and J 2 bases; nucleotides not matched to a gene: 8. From germline, CDR1 is SGHVS and CDR2 FQNEAQ. Sequencing used PBMCs. This receptor was taken from a boy under 10 years old in good health and CMV-seronegative. The J gene is TRBJ2-5, the V gene TRBV7-8; 7 bases line up with TRBD2. The CDR3 loop is CASSPTSNGQETQYF. The CDR3 DNA sequence: TGTGCCAGCAGCCCGACTAGCAATGGGCAAGAGACCCAGTACTTC.